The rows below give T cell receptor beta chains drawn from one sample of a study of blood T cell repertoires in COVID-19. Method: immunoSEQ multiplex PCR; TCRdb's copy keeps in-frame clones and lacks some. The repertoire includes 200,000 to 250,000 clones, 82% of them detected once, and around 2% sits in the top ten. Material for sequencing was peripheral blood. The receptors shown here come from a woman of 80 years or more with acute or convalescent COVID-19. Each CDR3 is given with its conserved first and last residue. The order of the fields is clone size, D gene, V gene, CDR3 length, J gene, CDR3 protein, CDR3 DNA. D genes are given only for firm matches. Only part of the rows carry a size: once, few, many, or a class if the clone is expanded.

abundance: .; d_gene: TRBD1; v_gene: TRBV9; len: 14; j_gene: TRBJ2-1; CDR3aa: CASSPGQGYNEQFF; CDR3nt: TGTGCCAGCAGCCCCGGACAGGGGTACAATGAGCAGTTCTTC
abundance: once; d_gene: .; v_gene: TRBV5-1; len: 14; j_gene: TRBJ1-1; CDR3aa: CASSLDRMPGEAFF; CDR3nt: TGCGCCAGCAGCCTTGATAGGATGCCGGGTGAAGCTTTCTTT
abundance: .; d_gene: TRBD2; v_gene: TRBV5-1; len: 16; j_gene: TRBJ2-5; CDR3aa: CASSAAGAGGQETQYF; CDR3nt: TGCGCCAGCAGCGCCGCGGGAGCGGGAGGGCAAGAGACCCAGTACTTC
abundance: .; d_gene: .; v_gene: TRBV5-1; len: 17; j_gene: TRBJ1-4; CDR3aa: CASSLVGGSSTNEKLFF; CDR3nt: TGCGCCAGCAGCTTGGTGGGGGGGAGCTCAACTAATGAAAAACTGTTTTTT
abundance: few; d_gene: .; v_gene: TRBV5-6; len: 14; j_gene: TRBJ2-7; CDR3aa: CASSLAEKGYEQYF; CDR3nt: TGTGCCAGCAGCTTGGCGGAGAAAGGATACGAGCAGTACTTC
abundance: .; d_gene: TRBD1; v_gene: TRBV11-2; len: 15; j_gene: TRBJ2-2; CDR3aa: CASSWGTGGTGELFF; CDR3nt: TGTGCCAGCAGCTGGGGGACAGGGGGCACCGGGGAGCTGTTTTTT
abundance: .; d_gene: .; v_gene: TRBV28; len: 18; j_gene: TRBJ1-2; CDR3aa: CASSYRTLGTSTNYGYTF; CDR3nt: TGTGCCAGCAGCTACCGTACTCTCGGGACATCCACTAACTATGGCTACACCTTC
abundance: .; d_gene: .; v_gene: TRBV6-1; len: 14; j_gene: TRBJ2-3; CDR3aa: CASSEFTSRDTQYF; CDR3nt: TGTGCCAGCAGTGAATTTACTAGTCGCGATACGCAGTATTTT
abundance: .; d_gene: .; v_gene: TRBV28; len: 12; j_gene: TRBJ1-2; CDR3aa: CASNELVYGYTF; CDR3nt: TGTGCCAGCAATGAACTCGTCTATGGCTACACCTTC
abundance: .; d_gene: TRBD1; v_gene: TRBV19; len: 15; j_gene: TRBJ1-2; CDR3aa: CASSILTGANYGYTF; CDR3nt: TGTGCCAGTAGTATATTAACAGGGGCTAACTATGGCTACACCTTC
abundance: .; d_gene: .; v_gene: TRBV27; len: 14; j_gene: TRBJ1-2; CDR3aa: CASSPLGSNYGYTF; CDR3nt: TGTGCCAGCAGTCCCCTTGGCAGTAACTATGGCTACACCTTC
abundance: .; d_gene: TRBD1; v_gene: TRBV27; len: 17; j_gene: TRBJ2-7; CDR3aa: CASSLSMRQGIPYEQYF; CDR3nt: TGTGCCAGCAGTTTATCTATGAGACAGGGAATTCCCTACGAGCAGTACTTC
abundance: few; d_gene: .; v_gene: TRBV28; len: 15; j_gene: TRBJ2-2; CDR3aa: CASSFGGTDTGELFF; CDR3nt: TGTGCCAGCAGTTTCGGCGGGACGGACACCGGGGAGCTGTTTTTT
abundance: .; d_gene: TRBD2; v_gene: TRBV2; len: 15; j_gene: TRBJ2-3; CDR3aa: CASRRDYLGPDTQYF; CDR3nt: TGTGCCAGCCGCCGGGACTACCTCGGTCCAGATACGCAGTATTTT
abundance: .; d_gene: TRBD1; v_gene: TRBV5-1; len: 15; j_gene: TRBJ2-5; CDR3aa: CASSLATGAGETQYF; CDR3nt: TGCGCCAGCAGCTTGGCGACAGGGGCAGGAGAGACCCAGTACTTC
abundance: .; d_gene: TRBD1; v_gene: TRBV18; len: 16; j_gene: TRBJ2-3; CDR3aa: CASSLRQGRRTDTQYF; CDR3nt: TGTGCCAGCTCACTTCGACAGGGGAGGAGGACAGATACGCAGTATTTT
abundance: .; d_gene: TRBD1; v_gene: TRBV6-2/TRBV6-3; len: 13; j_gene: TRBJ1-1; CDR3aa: CASSYLGTGEAFF; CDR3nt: TGTGCCAGCAGTTACCTCGGGACAGGGGAAGCTTTCTTT
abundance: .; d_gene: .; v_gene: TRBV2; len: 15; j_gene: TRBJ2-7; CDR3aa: CASSVGREITYEQYF; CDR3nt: TGTGCCAGCAGTGTCGGTCGGGAGATTACCTACGAGCAGTACTTC
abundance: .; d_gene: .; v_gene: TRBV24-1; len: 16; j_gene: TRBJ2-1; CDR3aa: CATSDTSSVQGDEQFF; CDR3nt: TGTGCCACCAGTGATACCTCCTCGGTTCAGGGCGATGAGCAGTTCTTC
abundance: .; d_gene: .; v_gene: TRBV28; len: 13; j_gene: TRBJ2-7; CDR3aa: CAGSGTPTYEQYF; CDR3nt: TGTGCAGGGTCCGGGACACCTACCTACGAGCAGTACTTC
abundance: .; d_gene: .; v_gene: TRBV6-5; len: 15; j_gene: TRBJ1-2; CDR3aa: CASSYQGLTNYGYTF; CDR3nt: TGTGCCAGCAGTTACCAGGGTTTAACTAACTATGGCTACACCTTC
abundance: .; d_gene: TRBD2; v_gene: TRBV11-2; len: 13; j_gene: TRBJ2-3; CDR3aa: CASSEGLADTQYF; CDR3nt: TGTGCCAGCAGCGAGGGACTAGCAGATACGCAGTATTTT
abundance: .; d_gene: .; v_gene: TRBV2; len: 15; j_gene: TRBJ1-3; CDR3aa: CASKTGGYSGNTIYF; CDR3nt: TGTGCCAGCAAGACGGGGGGGTACTCTGGAAACACCATATATTTT
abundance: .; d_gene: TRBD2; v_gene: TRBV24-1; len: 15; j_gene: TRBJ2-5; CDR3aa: CATSDLTSGEETQYF; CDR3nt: TGTGCCACCAGTGATCTGACTAGCGGGGAGGAGACCCAGTACTTC
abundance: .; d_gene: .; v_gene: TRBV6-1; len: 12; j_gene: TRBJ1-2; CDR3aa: CASSEGRDGYTF; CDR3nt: TGTGCCAGCAGTGAAGGCAGGGATGGCTACACCTTC